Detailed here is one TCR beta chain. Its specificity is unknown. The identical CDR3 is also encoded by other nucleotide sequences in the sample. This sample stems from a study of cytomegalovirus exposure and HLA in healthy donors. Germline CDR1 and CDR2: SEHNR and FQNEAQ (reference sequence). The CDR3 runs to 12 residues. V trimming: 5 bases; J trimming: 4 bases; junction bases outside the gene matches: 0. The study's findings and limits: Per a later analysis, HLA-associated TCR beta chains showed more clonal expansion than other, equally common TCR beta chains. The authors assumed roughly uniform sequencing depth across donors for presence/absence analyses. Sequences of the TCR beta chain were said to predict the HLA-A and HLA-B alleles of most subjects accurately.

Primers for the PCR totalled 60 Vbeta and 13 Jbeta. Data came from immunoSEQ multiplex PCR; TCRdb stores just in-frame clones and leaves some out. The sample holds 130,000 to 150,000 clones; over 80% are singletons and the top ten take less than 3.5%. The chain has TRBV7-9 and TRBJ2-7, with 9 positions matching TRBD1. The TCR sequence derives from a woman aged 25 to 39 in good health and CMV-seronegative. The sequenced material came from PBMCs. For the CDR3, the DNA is TGTGCCAGCAGCGGGACAGGGTACGAGCAGTACTTC. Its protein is CASSGTGYEQYF.